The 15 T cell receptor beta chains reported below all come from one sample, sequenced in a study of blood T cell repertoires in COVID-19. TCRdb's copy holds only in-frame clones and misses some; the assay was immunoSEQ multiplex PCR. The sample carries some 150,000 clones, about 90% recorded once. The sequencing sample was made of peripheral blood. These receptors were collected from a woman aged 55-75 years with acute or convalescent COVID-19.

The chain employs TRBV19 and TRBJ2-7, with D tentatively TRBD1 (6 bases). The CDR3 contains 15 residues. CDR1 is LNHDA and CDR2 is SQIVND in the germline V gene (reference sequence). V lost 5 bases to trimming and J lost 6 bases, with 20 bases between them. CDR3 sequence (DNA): TGTGCCAGTAGTCTCTCCCTCACAGGGATGGCCGAGCAGTACTTC. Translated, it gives CASSLSLTGMAEQYF.

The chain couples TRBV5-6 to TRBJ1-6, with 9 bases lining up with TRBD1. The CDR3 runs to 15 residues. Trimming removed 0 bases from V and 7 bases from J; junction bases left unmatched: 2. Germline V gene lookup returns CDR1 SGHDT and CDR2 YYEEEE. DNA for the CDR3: TGTGCCAGCAGCTTGGGGGACAGGGAGAATTCACCCCTCCACTTT. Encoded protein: CASSLGDRENSPLHF.

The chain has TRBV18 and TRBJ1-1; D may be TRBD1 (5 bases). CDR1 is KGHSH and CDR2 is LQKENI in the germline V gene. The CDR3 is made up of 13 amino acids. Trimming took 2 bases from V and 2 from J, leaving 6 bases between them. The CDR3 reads CASSPGTNTEAFF. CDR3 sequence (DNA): TGTGCCAGCTCACCAGGGACTAACACTGAAGCTTTCTTT.

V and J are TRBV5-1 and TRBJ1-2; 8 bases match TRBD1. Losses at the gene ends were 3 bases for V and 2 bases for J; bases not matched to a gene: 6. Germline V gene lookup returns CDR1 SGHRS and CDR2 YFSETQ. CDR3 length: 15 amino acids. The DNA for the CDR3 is TGCGCCAGCAGCTCATCACAGGGGGGCAACTATGGCTACACCTTC. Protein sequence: CASSSSQGGNYGYTF.

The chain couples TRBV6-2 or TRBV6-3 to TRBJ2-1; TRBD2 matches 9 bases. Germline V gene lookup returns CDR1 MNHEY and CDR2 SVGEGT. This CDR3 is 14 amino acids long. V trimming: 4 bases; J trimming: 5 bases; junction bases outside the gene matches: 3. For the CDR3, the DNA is TGTGCCAGCAGTTTAGCGGGGGTCGACAATGAGCAGTTCTTC. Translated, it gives CASSLAGVDNEQFF.

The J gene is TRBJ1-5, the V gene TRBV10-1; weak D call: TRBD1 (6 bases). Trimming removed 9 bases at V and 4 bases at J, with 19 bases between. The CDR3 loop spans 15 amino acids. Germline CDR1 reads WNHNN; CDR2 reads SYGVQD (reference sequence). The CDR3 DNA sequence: TGCGCCAGTGAAATCTACAGGGACCTGAATCAGCCCCAGCATTTT. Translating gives CASEIYRDLNQPQHF.

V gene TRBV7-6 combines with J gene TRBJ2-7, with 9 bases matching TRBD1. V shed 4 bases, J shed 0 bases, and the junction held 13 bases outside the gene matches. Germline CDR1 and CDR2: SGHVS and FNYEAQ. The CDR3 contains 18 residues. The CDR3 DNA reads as TGTGCCAGCAGCTCCGAGGGCCTTGGACAGGGGAGCTCCTACGAGCAGTACTTC. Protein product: CASSSEGLGQGSSYEQYF.

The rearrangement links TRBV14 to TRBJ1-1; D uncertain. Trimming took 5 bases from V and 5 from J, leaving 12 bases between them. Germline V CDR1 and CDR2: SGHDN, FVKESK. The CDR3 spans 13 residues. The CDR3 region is CASSFAPRTEAFF. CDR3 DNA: TGTGCCAGCAGCTTCGCCCCCCGGACTGAAGCTTTCTTT.

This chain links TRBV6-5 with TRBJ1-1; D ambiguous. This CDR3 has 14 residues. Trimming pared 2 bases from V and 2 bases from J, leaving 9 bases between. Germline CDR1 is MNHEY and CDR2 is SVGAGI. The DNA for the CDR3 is TGTGCCAGCAGTTACGGTCAGGCAAACACTGAAGCTTTCTTT. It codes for CASSYGQANTEAFF.

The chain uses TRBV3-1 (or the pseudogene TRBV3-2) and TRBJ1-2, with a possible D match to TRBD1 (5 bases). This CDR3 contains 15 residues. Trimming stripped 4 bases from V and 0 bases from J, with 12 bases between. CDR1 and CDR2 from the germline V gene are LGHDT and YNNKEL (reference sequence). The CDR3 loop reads CASSPETVANYGYTF. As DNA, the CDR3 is TGTGCCAGCAGCCCGGAGACAGTAGCTAACTATGGCTACACCTTC.

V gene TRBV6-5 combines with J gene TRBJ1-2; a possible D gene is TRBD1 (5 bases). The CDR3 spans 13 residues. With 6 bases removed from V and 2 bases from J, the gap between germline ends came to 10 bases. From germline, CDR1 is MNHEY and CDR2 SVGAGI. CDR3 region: CASRPGLNYGYTF. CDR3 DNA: TGTGCCAGCAGACCGGGACTGAACTATGGCTACACCTTC.

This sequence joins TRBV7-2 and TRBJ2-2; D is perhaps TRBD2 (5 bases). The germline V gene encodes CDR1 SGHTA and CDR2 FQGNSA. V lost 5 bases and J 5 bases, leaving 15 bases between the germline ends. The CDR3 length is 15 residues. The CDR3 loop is CASSQRSGKTGELFF. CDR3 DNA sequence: TGTGCCAGCAGCCAACGTTCCGGGAAAACCGGGGAGCTGTTTTTT.

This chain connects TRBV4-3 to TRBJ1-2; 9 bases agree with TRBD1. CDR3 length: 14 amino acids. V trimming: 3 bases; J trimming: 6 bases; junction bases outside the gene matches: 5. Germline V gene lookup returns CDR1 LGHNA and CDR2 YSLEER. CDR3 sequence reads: CASSHPDRGDGYTF. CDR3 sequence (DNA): TGCGCCAGCAGCCATCCCGACAGGGGGGATGGCTACACCTTC.

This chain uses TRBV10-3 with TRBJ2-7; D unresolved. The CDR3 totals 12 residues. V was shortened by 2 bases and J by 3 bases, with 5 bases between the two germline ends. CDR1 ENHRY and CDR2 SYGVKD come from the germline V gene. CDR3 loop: CAISETSYEQYF. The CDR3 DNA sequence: TGTGCCATCAGTGAGACAAGCTACGAGCAGTACTTC.

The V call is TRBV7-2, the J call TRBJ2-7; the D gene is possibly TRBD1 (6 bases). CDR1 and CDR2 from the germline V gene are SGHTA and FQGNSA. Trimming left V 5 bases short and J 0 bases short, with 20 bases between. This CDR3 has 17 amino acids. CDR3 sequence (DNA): TGTGCCAGCAGCCCCCACCATCGGACAGAGGACTCCTACGAGCAGTACTTC. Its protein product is CASSPHHRTEDSYEQYF. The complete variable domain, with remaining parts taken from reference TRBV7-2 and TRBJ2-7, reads GAGVSQSPSNKVTEKGKDVELRCDPISGHTALYWYRQSLGQGLEFLIYFQGNSAPDKSGLPSDRFSAERTGGSVSTLTIQRTQQEDSAVYLCASSPHHRTEDSYEQYFGPGTRLTVT.